This T cell receptor (beta chain) is drawn from a study of T cell repertoires in cytomegalovirus infection. At the level of the study: The study used recently identified HLA-C-restricted and well-studied HLA-B-restricted CMV epitopes. An indication of both CMV infection and matching HLA type came from public TCR beta signatures. General study points: CMV-specific TCR beta clonotypes restricted by HLA-C dominated the ex vivo response. Cumulative frequency of public TCR beta families picked out carriers of CMV plus the relevant HLA.

This clonotype has a count of ten or more. Its antigen is undetermined. Each CDR3 protein gets one entry after TCRdb re-called the reads with MiXCR. The repertoire holds around 300,000 distinct CDR3 sequences, with roughly a fifth as singletons. Trimming pared 4 bases from V and 4 bases from J, leaving 19 bases between. The length of the CDR3 is 16 residues. The sequenced sample was cultured PBMCs, obtained from culture after CMV antigen stimulation. The chain combines TRBV12-3 or TRBV12-4 with TRBJ2-5; D possibly corresponds to TRBD1 (6 bases). The TCR was taken from a human donor in good health (CMV status not recorded). Some clones in this sample may be carry-over from other donors' samples. CDR3 nucleotides: TGTGCCAGCAGTTCCCGTCACCTCAGGGGAGTAGAGACCCAGTACTTC. This translates into CASSSRHLRGVETQYF.